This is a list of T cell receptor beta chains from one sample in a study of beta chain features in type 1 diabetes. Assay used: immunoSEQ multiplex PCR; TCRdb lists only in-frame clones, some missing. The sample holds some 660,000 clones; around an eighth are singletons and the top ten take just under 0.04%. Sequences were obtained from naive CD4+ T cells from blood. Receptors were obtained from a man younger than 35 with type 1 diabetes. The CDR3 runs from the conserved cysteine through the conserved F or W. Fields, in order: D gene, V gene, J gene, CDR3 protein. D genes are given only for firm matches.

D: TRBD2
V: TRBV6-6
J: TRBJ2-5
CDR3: CASSQRTSSETQYF

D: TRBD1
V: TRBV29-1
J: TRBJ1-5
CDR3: CSAQQGADQPQHF

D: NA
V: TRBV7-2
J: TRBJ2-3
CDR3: CASSLEGGPPDTQYF

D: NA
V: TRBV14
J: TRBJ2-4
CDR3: CASSQIGRNIQYF

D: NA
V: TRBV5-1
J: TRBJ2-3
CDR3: CASSETDTQYF

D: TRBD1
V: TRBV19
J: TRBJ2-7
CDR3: CASSIGQGAYEQYF

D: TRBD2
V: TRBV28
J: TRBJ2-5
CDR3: CASSLGRVETQYF

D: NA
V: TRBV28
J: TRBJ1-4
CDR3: CASTLGGSNEKLFF

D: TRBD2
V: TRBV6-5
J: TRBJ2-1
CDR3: CASSYAIAGAPWEQFF

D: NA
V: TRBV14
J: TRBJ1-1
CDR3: CASSPRRDLNTEAFF

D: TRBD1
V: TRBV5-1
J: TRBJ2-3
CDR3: CASSLTPTGTDTQYF

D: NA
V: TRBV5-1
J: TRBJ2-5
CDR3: CASSLATKETQYF

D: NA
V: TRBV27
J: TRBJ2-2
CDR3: CASSSGQSTGELFF

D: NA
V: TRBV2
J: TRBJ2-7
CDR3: CASSVARDSYEQYF

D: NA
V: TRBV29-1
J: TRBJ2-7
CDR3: CSVVGEYEQYF

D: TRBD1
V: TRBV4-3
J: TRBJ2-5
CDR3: CASSQEWTGTETQYF

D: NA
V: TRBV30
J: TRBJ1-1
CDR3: CAWSVLGANTEAFF

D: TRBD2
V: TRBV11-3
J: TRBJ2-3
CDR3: CASSFGTSGGRTDTQYF

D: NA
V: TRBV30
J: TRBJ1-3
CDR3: CAWSVSGGNTIYF

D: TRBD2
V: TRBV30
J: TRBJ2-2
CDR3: CAWSGRGDTGELFF

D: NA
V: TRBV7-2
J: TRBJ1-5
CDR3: CASSLQGLNQPQHF

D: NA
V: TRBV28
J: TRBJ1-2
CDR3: CASSSPTGNYGYTF

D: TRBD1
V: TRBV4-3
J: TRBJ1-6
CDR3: CASSQTTGTGYGSPLHF

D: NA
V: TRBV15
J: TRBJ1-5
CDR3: CATRPVGASNQPQHF